This T cell receptor (beta chain) was sequenced during a study of blood T cell repertoires in COVID-19. Germline V CDR1 and CDR2: SEHNR, FQNEAQ (reference sequence). The V end was cut by 4 bases, the J end by 7 bases, with 17 bases between. The CDR3 runs 15 residues. This clone was seen only a few times. As processed by the authors: Using reference gene primer amplification, nucleated cell counts were estimated. Only in-frame clones appear in the TCRdb table, and some are missing; sequencing was by immunoSEQ multiplex PCR. The DNA gave D and trimming, while V, J and clone size come from that table. Of just under 350,000 clones listed, around 91% are singletons.

The sequenced material came from peripheral blood. The gene calls are TRBV7-9 and TRBJ2-1, with D perhaps TRBD2 (6 bases). The receptor was derived from a woman under 30 who had recovered from COVID-19. The CDR3 protein is CASSSLPSGGNEQFF. For the CDR3, the DNA is TGTGCCAGCAGCTCGTTGCCCTCTGGGGGGAATGAGCAGTTCTTC.